What follows is one T cell receptor beta chain and its context. The sample belongs to a study of metastatic and nonmetastatic thyroid tumors. The germline gives CDR1 MGHRA, CDR2 YSYEKL. The CDR3 length is 17 residues. The junction had 6 bases not matched to a gene; V was cut back by 2 bases and J by 2 bases. Nobody among the patients had been given any treatment before thyroid surgery. With MiXCR, TCRdb reprocessed the PCR reads. This table has 50,000 to 60,000 clones, around a sixth appearing once. Specimen: blood. This clonotype was sampled from a female donor with papillary thyroid cancer or a benign thyroid nodule (not recorded which). Some clones in this sample may be carry-over from other donors' samples. V is TRBV4-1 and J is TRBJ1-6; TRBD1 matches at 7 bases. CDR3 nucleotide sequence: TGCGCCAGCAGCCAATACGGGACAGTAACCTATAATTCACCCCTCCACTTT. Its protein is CASSQYGTVTYNSPLHF.